This T cell receptor (beta chain) was recovered during a study of shared clonotypes between healthy human individuals. Germline V gene data show CDR1 as SGHRS and CDR2 as YFSETQ. The CDR3 length is 19 residues. Trimming took 4 bases from V and 5 from J; bases not matched to a gene: 15. Sequencing was performed with immunoSEQ multiplex PCR; in TCRdb, only in-frame clones are kept and a portion is missing. The sample has about 2.4 million clones, 93% seen once. The V and J genes are TRBV5-1 and TRBJ2-1, with 13 bases that match TRBD2. This sequence was found in a man younger than 35 in good health. Some clones in this sample may be carry-over from other donors' samples. Sequencing input: naive CD4+ T cells from PBMCs. Stated subset: CD45RA+ positively selected. DNA for the CDR3: TGCGCCAGCAGCCCACGACTAGCGGGGGGTCATAGTAATAACAATGAGCAGTTCTTC. Its protein is CASSPRLAGGHSNNNEQFF.